There are a few counts of the clone carrying this TCR beta chain. Its cognate antigen is unknown. TCRdb fed the 5' RACE reads into MiXCR, producing one record per CDR3 protein. Found here are some 180,000 distinct CDR3 sequences, about 20% of them singletons; the top ten hold more than 3.5%. This specimen belongs to a study of CD8 T cells in ankylosing spondylitis. Overall study results and limits: In peripheral blood, disease-linked CD8+ clones occurred at relatively low frequencies.

Germline CDR1 DFQATT, CDR2 SNEGSKA (reference sequence). This CDR3 region has 12 residues. V lost 6 bases, J lost 5 bases, and 12 bases lay in between. The J gene is TRBJ2-3, the V gene TRBV20-1; D remains unclear. The source material was blood, either unsorted or a sorted T cell fraction (not recorded which). This TCR came from a male donor between 5 and 29 years old with ankylosing spondylitis or in good health (not recorded which). CDR3 nucleotides: TGCAGTGCGAATGGAGTCCGAGATACGCAGTATTTT. Its translation is CSANGVRDTQYF.